What follows are 7 T cell receptor beta chains derived from one specimen sequenced in a study of cytomegalovirus exposure and HLA in healthy donors. This PCR relied on a set of 60 Vbeta primers and 13 Jbeta primers. Measured with immunoSEQ multiplex PCR; TCRdb has only the in-frame clones, and not every one. This table holds 150,000 to 200,000 clones, nearly 80% found once. Sequenced: PBMCs. These receptors originate from a man aged 40-49 years in good health and CMV-seropositive.

The chain joins TRBV5-5 to TRBJ1-1, with D possibly matching TRBD1 (6 bases). This CDR3 region has 14 residues. V lost 1 base and J 4 bases, leaving 11 bases between the germline ends. In germline, CDR1 is SGHKS, CDR2 YYEKEE (reference sequence). CDR3 amino acids: CASSLWGLSTEAFF. CDR3 sequence (DNA): TGTGCCAGCAGCTTGTGGGGGCTGAGCACTGAAGCTTTCTTT.

This chain connects TRBV7-9 to TRBJ2-3; 9 nucleotides agree with TRBD2. J lost 4 bases, V lost 5 bases, and 7 bases had no gene match. The CDR3 is 15 amino acids. CDR1 and CDR2 (germline): SEHNR, FQNEAQ (reference sequence). The CDR3 protein is CASSPGEREADTQYF. The CDR3 region has the DNA TGTGCCAGCAGCCCCGGGGAGCGGGAGGCAGATACGCAGTATTTT.

The chain has TRBV9 and TRBJ1-1; possible D gene TRBD1, 5 bases. Germline-derived CDR1 and CDR2 are SGDLS and YYNGEE. With 4 bases removed from V and 3 bases from J, the gap between germline ends came to 10 bases. The CDR3 loop spans 13 amino acids. In DNA form, the CDR3 reads TGTGCCAGCAGCCTAGACAGCTACACTGAAGCTTTCTTT. It is translated as CASSLDSYTEAFF. Full variable domain (missing parts from reference TRBV9 and TRBJ1-1): DSGVTQTPKHLITATGQRVTLRCSPRSGDLSVYWYQQSLDQGLQFLIQYYNGEERAKGNILERFSAQQFPDLHSELNLSSLELGDSALYFCASSLDSYTEAFFGQGTRLTVV.

The chain carries TRBV4-2 and TRBJ1-4, with TRBD1 matching 7 bases. This CDR3 region has 15 residues. Unmatched junction bases numbered 2, after V lost 1 base and J lost 3 bases. The V gene's germline CDR1 is LGHNA and CDR2 YNFKEQ. Here the CDR3 reads CASSQGQGANEKLFF. The DNA of the CDR3 is TGTGCCAGCAGCCAAGGTCAGGGGGCTAATGAAAAACTGTTTTTT.

The rearrangement joins TRBV11-2 to TRBJ2-7, with TRBD1 as a possible D gene (6 bases). The CDR3 covers 16 residues. V lost 2 bases, J lost 0 bases, and 14 bases lay in between. Germline CDR1 reads SGHAT; CDR2 reads FQNNGV. CDR3 sequence (DNA): TGTGCCAGCAGCTTACGACAGGAACACGTCTCCTACGAGCAGTACTTC. Protein sequence: CASSLRQEHVSYEQYF.

The chain carries TRBV7-2 and TRBJ1-5; the D gene is possibly TRBD1 (6 bases). CDR1 and CDR2 from the germline V gene are SGHTA and FQGNSA. V was trimmed by 6 bases and J by 3 bases, leaving 9 bases between them. The CDR3 is 13 amino acids. The CDR3 nucleotides are TGTGCCAGCAGTGGACAGCCCAATCAGCCCCAGCATTTT. It codes for CASSGQPNQPQHF.

The chain couples TRBV28 to TRBJ2-1; possibly TRBD2 for D (7 bases). Trimming left V 6 bases short and J 9 bases short, with 18 bases between. The CDR3 spans 14 residues. Germline loops: CDR1 MDHEN, CDR2 SYDVKM. CDR3 nucleotides: TGTGCCAGCAGGGAGGGGGGGGTAGGGAGTGAGCAGTTCTTC. This sequence encodes CASREGGVGSEQFF.